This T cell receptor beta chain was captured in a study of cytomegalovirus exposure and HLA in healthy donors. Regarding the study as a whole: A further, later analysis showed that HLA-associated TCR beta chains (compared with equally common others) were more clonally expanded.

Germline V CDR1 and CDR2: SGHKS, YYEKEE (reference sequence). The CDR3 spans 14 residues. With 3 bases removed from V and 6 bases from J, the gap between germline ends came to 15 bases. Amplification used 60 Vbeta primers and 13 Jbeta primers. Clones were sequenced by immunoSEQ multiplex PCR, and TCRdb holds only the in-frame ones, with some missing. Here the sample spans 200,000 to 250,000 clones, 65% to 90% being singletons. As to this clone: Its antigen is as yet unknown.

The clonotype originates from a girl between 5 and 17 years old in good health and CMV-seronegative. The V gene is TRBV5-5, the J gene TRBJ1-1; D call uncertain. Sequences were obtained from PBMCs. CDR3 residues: CASSSSGVDSEAFF. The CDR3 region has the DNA TGTGCCAGCAGCTCGTCTGGGGTGGACTCTGAAGCTTTCTTT.